What follows are 24 T cell receptor beta chains derived from one specimen sequenced in a study of blood T cells in healthy people across ages (dated by TCRdb to the mid-2010s). The method was 5' RACE. Data came from an Illumina HiSeq 2500. A second PCR of about 6 to 11 cycles was run with a J-beta primer mix and a sample-barcoded 5' primer. Clones were called with MiXCR by TCRdb after fastp trimmed the public reads at Q25, and only in-frame beta chains were retained. Every entry covers one CDR3 protein and lists the most common genes and DNA from its rows. This sample gives roughly 2 million distinct CDR3 sequences in total; 40% to 55% of them show up just once. Together, the top ten hold more than 2% of the sample. Sequencing input: blood. Source of these receptors: a woman aged 40 to 55 in good health.

This chain uses TRBV7-2 with TRBJ2-5, with 9 bases that match TRBD2. Germline CDR1 is SGHTA and CDR2 is FQGNSA. The CDR3 totals 17 residues. The J segment lost 11 bases and the V segment lost 4 bases, leaving 20 bases of the junction unmatched. The CDR3 DNA sequence: TGTGCCAGCAGCTCCGTCTCTATAGCGGGGGTTTACAATGAGCAGTACTTC. It translates to CASSSVSIAGVYNEQYF.

In this sample, this clonotype turned up a few times. The V and J genes are TRBV20-1 and TRBJ2-5, with 7 positions matching TRBD1. Trimming removed 0 bases from V and 5 bases from J; junction bases left unmatched: 18. Germline V gene data show CDR1 as DFQATT and CDR2 as SNEGSKA (reference sequence). This CDR3 is 18 amino acids long. Written as DNA, the CDR3 is TGCAGTGCTAGAGATCGTGGGGCTCGGGACAGCCCTTTGGAGACCCAGTACTTC. It is translated as CSARDRGARDSPLETQYF.

The chain joins TRBV29-1 to TRBJ2-3; a weak D match, TRBD2 (7 bases). The CDR3 has 15 residues. V was pared by 4 bases and J by 0 bases, with 14 bases between. The germline CDR1 and CDR2 sequences are SQVTM and ANQGSEA. CDR3 residues: CSVAVAGASTDTQYF. In DNA, the CDR3 is TGCAGCGTTGCAGTGGCGGGGGCTAGCACAGATACGCAGTATTTT.

The chain carries TRBV7-9 and TRBJ2-3; 11 bases fit TRBD2. Per germline, CDR1 SEHNR and CDR2 FQNEAQ (reference sequence). V lost 5 bases and J lost 5; bases outside the gene matches: 9. The CDR3 extends over 16 amino acids. The CDR3 nucleotides are TGTGCCAGCAGCCCGACTAGCGGGGCCCCGGGAGATACGCAGTATTTT. It translates to CASSPTSGAPGDTQYF.

A remark on this clonotype: A much larger clone is a single base away; this may be a read error. This rearrangement joins TRBV29-1 to TRBJ2-6; perhaps D is TRBD1 or TRBD2 (6 bases each). V dropped 5 bases and J dropped 2 bases, with 10 bases sitting between them. Germline V CDR1 and CDR2: SQVTM, ANQGSEA. This CDR3 is 14 amino acids long. Written as DNA, the CDR3 is TGCAGCGTTAAGGGGGGCCCTGGGGCCAACGTCCTGACTTTC. Encoded protein: CSVKGGPGANVLTF.

The V call is TRBV28, the J call TRBJ2-7; no clear D gene. Looked up from germline, CDR1 is MDHEN and CDR2 is SYDVKM. The CDR3 runs 14 residues. V lost 6 bases, J lost 3 bases, and 15 bases lay in between. This CDR3 reads CASSTKGPVYEQYF. The CDR3 DNA is TGTGCCAGCAGCACCAAAGGGCCTGTCTACGAGCAGTACTTC.

Many counts were recorded for this clonotype. In nucleotides, the CDR3 is TGTGCCAGCGCGGGCTTCCCGGACTATAATTCACCCCTCCACTTT. The encoded protein is CASAGFPDYNSPLHF. The chain employs TRBV12-3 or TRBV12-4 and TRBJ1-6; D is undetermined. This CDR3 contains 15 residues. Trimming pared 8 bases from V and 3 bases from J, leaving 14 bases between.

This clonotype was counted only a few times. The CDR3 DNA follows: TGTGCCAGCAGCCCTCTCGGACAGGGGGCCAAAAACATTCAGTACTTC. The encoded protein is CASSPLGQGAKNIQYF. V gene TRBV7-2 combines with J gene TRBJ2-4, with 9 nucleotides matching TRBD1. Germline V gene sequence: CDR1 SGHTA, CDR2 FQGNSA. J lost 1 base, V lost 5 bases, and 6 bases had no gene match. CDR3 length: 16 amino acids. Based on the CDR3 plus reference TRBV7-2 and TRBJ2-4, the full variable domain is GAGVSQSPSNKVTEKGKDVELRCDPISGHTALYWYRQSLGQGLEFLIYFQGNSAPDKSGLPSDRFSAERTGGSVSTLTIQRTQQEDSAVYLCASSPLGQGAKNIQYFGAGTRLSVL.

The chain uses TRBV5-5 and TRBJ2-5; D is ambiguous. The CDR3 extends over 13 amino acids. The V end was cut by 4 bases, the J end by 4 bases, with 11 bases between. From germline, CDR1 is SGHKS and CDR2 YYEKEE (reference sequence). The CDR3 DNA is TGTGCCAGCAGCGTGGACCCACTAGAGACCCAGTACTTC. Its protein product is CASSVDPLETQYF.

This clonotype was seen more than once but under ten times. Compared with germline, one end of the junction differs, possibly owing to a read error. The genes are TRBV7-2 and TRBJ1-5, with 8 bases lining up with TRBD1. Germline CDR1 reads SGHTA; CDR2 reads FQGNSA. The CDR3 length is 16 residues. The CDR3 region is CASSVAGQGSAQPQHF. The CDR3 nucleotides are TGTGCCAGCAGCGTAGCTGGACAGGGCTCGGCTCAGCCCCAGCATTTT. Drawing the rest from reference TRBV7-2 and TRBJ1-5, the complete variable domain is GAGVSQSPSNKVTEKGKDVELRCDPISGHTALYWYRQSLGQGLEFLIYFQGNSAPDKSGLPSDRFSAERTGGSVSTLTIQRTQQEDSAVYLCASSVAGQGSAQPQHFGDGTRLSIL.

This clonotype has more than one count but fewer than ten. The chain joins TRBV7-2 to TRBJ2-1, with D perhaps matching TRBD1 or TRBD2 (7 bases each). Germline V gene data show CDR1 as SGHTA and CDR2 as FQGNSA. V lost 1 base and J lost 7, with 20 bases in between. This CDR3 has 17 residues. CDR3 amino acids: CASSLEQPGGVWNEQFF. The DNA for the CDR3 is TGTGCCAGCAGCTTAGAACAGCCAGGGGGGGTGTGGAATGAGCAGTTCTTC.

This chain connects TRBV6-1 to TRBJ2-7; 11 nucleotides align to TRBD1. The end of the DNA is better explained by TRBJ2-5, so the J call may be wrong. Germline loops: CDR1 MNHNS, CDR2 SASEGT. This CDR3 region has 14 residues. The DNA for the CDR3 is TGTGCCAGCCGTGGACAGGGGGCTAAAGAGACCCAGTACTTC. It translates to CASRGQGAKETQYF.

The chain couples TRBV13 to TRBJ2-1; 7 positions match TRBD1. The germline V gene has CDR1 PRHDT and CDR2 FYEKMQ (reference sequence). Losses at the gene ends were 5 bases for V and 13 bases for J; bases not matched to a gene: 14. This CDR3 contains 14 residues. The DNA of the CDR3 is TGTGCCAGCAGCCCCGGACAGGAGCTAGAGACCCAGTTCTTC. This encodes CASSPGQELETQFF.

V is TRBV6-6 and J is TRBJ2-7; D possibly corresponds to TRBD2 (5 bases). The V gene lost 2 bases and the J gene lost 7 bases, with 15 bases spanning the gap. Germline V gene lookup returns CDR1 MNHNY and CDR2 SVGAGI (reference sequence). This CDR3 is built from 14 residues. The CDR3 protein is CASSYVVGPGEQYF. In DNA form, the CDR3 reads TGTGCCAGCAGTTACGTGGTGGGTCCGGGAGAGCAGTACTTC.

CDR3 coding DNA: TGCAGTGCTATGACAGGGATCCACCAAGAGACCCAGTACTTC. Encoded protein: CSAMTGIHQETQYF. The genes are TRBV20-1 and TRBJ2-5; 7 positions match TRBD1. Losses at the gene ends were 4 bases for V and 0 bases for J; bases not matched to a gene: 5. CDR3 length equals 14 residues. Per the germline V gene, CDR1 is DFQATT and CDR2 is SNEGSKA (reference sequence).

The chain uses TRBV25-1 and TRBJ2-3, with a possible D match to TRBD2 (5 bases). The CDR3 consists of 15 residues. With 7 bases removed from V and 4 bases from J, the gap between germline ends came to 18 bases. Germline CDR1 reads MGHDK; CDR2 reads SYGVNS. Here the CDR3 reads CASTPHLAEADTQYF. CDR3 sequence (DNA): TGTGCCAGCACCCCTCACCTAGCTGAAGCAGATACGCAGTATTTT.

This clonotype was seen more than once but under ten times. The V gene is TRBV3-1, the J gene TRBJ2-7, with 7 bases matching TRBD2. CDR1 and CDR2 from the germline V gene are LGHDT and YNNKEL (reference sequence). V lost 4 bases and J lost 5; bases outside the gene matches: 5. This CDR3 is 13 amino acids long. The CDR3 region has the DNA TGTGCCAGCAGCCCCCACGCGGGAGACGAGCAGTACTTC. It is translated as CASSPHAGDEQYF.

This clonotype was seen only once. This chain links TRBV9 with TRBJ2-3; D perhaps matches TRBD2 (6 bases). The CDR3 runs 16 residues. Germline V gene sequence: CDR1 SGDLS, CDR2 YYNGEE. Trimming shortened V by 4 bases and J by 0 bases, and 15 bases separated the two germline ends. The CDR3 DNA sequence: TGTGCCAGCAGCACACTTTACGGGAGTAGCACAGATACGCAGTATTTT. This translates into CASSTLYGSSTDTQYF.

J is TRBJ1-6 and V is TRBV27; 7 nucleotides match TRBD1. J was trimmed by 11 bases and V by 5 bases; bases with no gene match: 12. CDR1 and CDR2 from the germline V gene are MNHEY and SMNVEV (reference sequence). The CDR3 has 15 amino acids. CDR3: CASSLHETGWAPLHF. The DNA for the CDR3 is TGTGCCAGCAGTCTACACGAGACAGGGTGGGCACCCCTCCACTTT.

There are a few counts of this clonotype. V gene TRBV7-2 combines with J gene TRBJ2-5; possibly TRBD2 for D (5 bases). Germline V gene sequence: CDR1 SGHTA, CDR2 FQGNSA. Between the trimmed V and J ends, which lost 2 bases and 4 bases, there was a span of 14 bases. The CDR3 spans 15 residues. CDR3 sequence reads: CASSLMPSKRETQYF. CDR3 in DNA: TGTGCCAGCAGCTTAATGCCTAGCAAGAGAGAGACCCAGTACTTC.

This clonotype was picked up a small number of times. This chain joins TRBV9 and TRBJ2-7, with 8 bases lining up with TRBD2. CDR3 size: 17 residues. Germline V CDR1 and CDR2: SGDLS, YYNGEE. After removal of 3 bases from V and 4 bases from J, the junction contained 15 bases not matched to a gene. DNA of the CDR3: TGTGCCAGCAGCGAGGGGAGCGGGGGCAGTTTTAGGTACGAGCAGTACTTC. Translated, it gives CASSEGSGGSFRYEQYF. The full variable domain, rest sourced from reference TRBV9 and TRBJ2-7, is DSGVTQTPKHLITATGQRVTLRCSPRSGDLSVYWYQQSLDQGLQFLIQYYNGEERAKGNILERFSAQQFPDLHSELNLSSLELGDSALYFCASSEGSGGSFRYEQYFGPGTRLTVT.

In this sample, this clonotype turned up a few times. This chain links TRBV20-1 with TRBJ2-5; 10 nucleotides agree with TRBD1. The CDR3 spans 17 residues. From germline, CDR1 is DFQATT and CDR2 SNEGSKA (reference sequence). The V segment lost 0 bases and the J segment 5 bases; nucleotides outside the gene matches: 12. The CDR3 nucleotides read TGCAGTGCTAGAGATCAGGGACAGGGGAGGGTCGGGGAGACCCAGTACTTC. It specifies CSARDQGQGRVGETQYF.

The chain is built from TRBV29-1 and TRBJ1-2; D is uncertain. Per the germline V gene, CDR1 is SQVTM and CDR2 is ANQGSEA. Trimming removed 1 base from V and 6 bases from J, with 9 bases in between. This CDR3 has 12 amino acids. Here the CDR3 DNA reads TGCAGCGTTGAAGGCCAGGATGATGGCTACACCTTC. Encoded protein: CSVEGQDDGYTF.

The genes are TRBV20-1 and TRBJ2-5; D possibly uses TRBD1 or TRBD2 (5 bases each). From germline, CDR1 is DFQATT and CDR2 SNEGSKA (reference sequence). This CDR3 comprises 11 residues. CDR3 in amino acids: CSWGGQETQYF. CDR3 nucleotide sequence: TGCAGCTGGGGCGGGCAAGAGACCCAGTACTTC.